One and the same sample provided the 17 T cell receptor beta chains below, sequenced in a study of technical replicates of blood from several donors. Profiled with immunoSEQ multiplex PCR; TCRdb holds only in-frame clones, not every one. Found here are about 71,000 clones, around nine tenths of them singletons; the top ten hold around 0.37%. Material: T cells isolated from PBMCs. Receptor source: a human donor in good health.

The rearrangement links TRBV9 to TRBJ1-2; TRBD1 might be the D (5 bases). There are 13 residues in the CDR3. Between the trimmed V and J ends, which lost 2 bases and 8 bases, there was a span of 13 bases. Germline V gene lookup returns CDR1 SGDLS and CDR2 YYNGEE. This chain's CDR3 is CASSVTGYAGYTF. CDR3 nucleotides: TGTGCCAGCAGCGTTACAGGTTATGCCGGCTACACCTTC.

The chain recombines TRBV9 with TRBJ1-5; a possible D gene is TRBD1 (6 bases). Germline V CDR1 and CDR2: SGDLS, YYNGEE. The ends were cut back, 4 bases at V and 4 bases at J, with 12 bases in the middle. The CDR3 covers 14 residues. This chain's CDR3 is CASSLQGQNQPQHF. In DNA, the CDR3 is TGTGCCAGCAGCTTACAGGGTCAGAATCAGCCCCAGCATTTT.

V gene TRBV7-3 combines with J gene TRBJ1-4; D might be TRBD1 (5 bases). CDR1 is SGHTA and CDR2 is FQGTGA in the germline V gene. This CDR3 comprises 14 residues. The V gene lost 0 bases and the J gene lost 5 bases, with 7 bases spanning the gap. CDR3 residues: CASSLTGANEKLFF. As DNA, the CDR3 is TGTGCCAGCAGCTTAACAGGGGCGAATGAAAAACTGTTTTTT.

The V call is TRBV5-1, the J call TRBJ1-5, with 7 bases identical to TRBD1. There are 15 residues in the CDR3. V lost 1 base, J lost 6 bases, and 7 bases stayed unmatched. CDR1 and CDR2 (germline): SGHRS, YFSETQ. CDR3 protein: CASSLRGGTGQPQHF. In nucleotides, the CDR3 is TGCGCCAGCAGCTTGAGAGGGGGCACGGGTCAGCCCCAGCATTTT.

V usage is TRBV27 and J usage is TRBJ1-4, with 9 bases matching TRBD1. Germline V gives CDR1 MNHEY, CDR2 SMNVEV (reference sequence). The CDR3 length is 15 residues. Germline trimming cut 4 bases from V and 4 bases from J; bases unmatched to any gene: 4. The CDR3 DNA follows: TGTGCCAGCAGTTACCGACAGGGGGATAATGAAAAACTGTTTTTT. Its protein is CASSYRQGDNEKLFF.

The V gene is TRBV6-1, the J gene TRBJ1-1, with unresolved D. The CDR3 has 13 amino acids. Between the trimmed V and J ends, which lost 4 bases and 1 base, there was a span of 7 bases. Germline loops: CDR1 MNHNS, CDR2 SASEGT. CDR3 sequence (DNA): TGTGCCAGCAGTGGACGGGAGAACACTGAAGCTTTCTTT. Amino acid sequence: CASSGRENTEAFF.

The chain uses TRBV19 and TRBJ1-1, with 8 bases aligning to TRBD1. V dropped 6 bases and J dropped 2; count of bases not matched to a gene: 5. The CDR3 contains 14 residues. Germline V gene lookup returns CDR1 LNHDA and CDR2 SQIVND (reference sequence). The CDR3 sequence: CASSWTGINTEAFF. The CDR3 DNA reads TGTGCCAGTAGCTGGACAGGGATAAACACTGAAGCTTTCTTT.

In DNA form, the CDR3 reads TGTGCCTGGAGTGGCGATACTAATGAAAAACTGTTTTTT. Translating it yields CAWSGDTNEKLFF. V is TRBV30 and J is TRBJ1-4; D is undetermined. Germline CDR1 and CDR2: GTSNPN and SVGIG (reference sequence). V lost 1 base and J lost 2, with 5 bases in between. The CDR3 contains 13 residues.

This chain links TRBV6-6 with TRBJ2-4; tentative D call: TRBD2 (6 bases). The V and J ends lost 6 bases and 3 bases respectively, with 18 bases between them. From germline, CDR1 is MNHNY and CDR2 SVGAGI (reference sequence). The CDR3 is made up of 16 amino acids. This chain's CDR3 is CASSPPGGSFKNIQYF. For the CDR3, the DNA is TGTGCCAGCAGCCCCCCTGGAGGGAGTTTCAAAAACATTCAGTACTTC.

V and J are TRBV11-3 and TRBJ2-7; unclear D gene. V lost 4 bases and J 3 bases, leaving 7 bases between the germline ends. The CDR3 covers 12 residues. CDR1 SGHNT and CDR2 YENEEA come from the germline V gene. CDR3 sequence: CASSSPGYEQYF. CDR3 DNA sequence: TGTGCCAGCAGCTCTCCGGGCTACGAGCAGTACTTC.

This rearrangement joins TRBV7-3 to TRBJ2-2; a weak D match, TRBD2 (6 bases). The CDR3 totals 15 residues. The germline gives CDR1 SGHTA, CDR2 FQGTGA. With 2 bases removed from V and 3 bases from J, the gap between germline ends came to 10 bases. This chain's CDR3 is CASSLGSGDTGELFF. The CDR3 coding sequence is TGTGCCAGCAGCTTAGGTAGCGGAGACACCGGGGAGCTGTTTTTT.

The chain combines TRBV7-3 with TRBJ1-1; 9 bases are shared with TRBD1. The CDR3 runs to 14 residues. Germline V CDR1 and CDR2: SGHTA, FQGTGA. V was pared by 6 bases and J by 6 bases, with 8 bases of the junction left unmatched. The CDR3 region is CASSTQGQGSEAFF. The CDR3 region has the DNA TGTGCCAGCAGTACCCAAGGACAGGGGTCTGAAGCTTTCTTT.

The chain has TRBV11-2 and TRBJ2-3, with 7 bases lining up with TRBD2. Germline V gene data show CDR1 as SGHAT and CDR2 as FQNNGV. Trimming at V came to 1 base and at J to 1 base, leaving 5 bases not matched to a gene. The CDR3 contains 16 residues. CDR3 sequence reads: CASSLAGGRGTDTQYF. CDR3 sequence (DNA): TGTGCCAGCAGCTTAGCGGGGGGAAGGGGCACAGATACGCAGTATTTT.

The chain is built from TRBV27 and TRBJ1-1; 9 bases are a match to TRBD1. This CDR3 is 14 amino acids long. Germline CDR1 MNHEY, CDR2 SMNVEV (reference sequence). V lost 5 bases and J lost 8; bases outside the gene matches: 9. CDR3 residues: CASSPRDRAVEAFF. The DNA for the CDR3 is TGTGCCAGCAGTCCCCGGGACAGGGCGGTGGAAGCTTTCTTT.

The rearrangement joins TRBV2 to TRBJ2-1, with 8 bases fitting TRBD1. The junction had 6 bases not matched to a gene; V was cut back by 1 base and J by 7 bases. The CDR3 contains 15 residues. CDR1 and CDR2 from the germline V gene are SNHLY and FYNNEI. CDR3 protein: CASSEDRGDHNEQFF. The CDR3 DNA reads TGTGCCAGCAGTGAAGACAGGGGGGATCATAATGAGCAGTTCTTC. Drawing the rest from reference TRBV2 and TRBJ2-1, the complete variable domain is EPEVTQTPSHQVTQMGQEVILRCVPISNHLYFYWYRQILGQKVEFLVSFYNNEISEKSEIFDDQFSVERPDGSNFTLKIRSTKLEDSAMYFCASSEDRGDHNEQFFGPGTRLTVL.

This chain links TRBV6-1 with TRBJ2-7; TRBD2 matches at 11 bases. V lost 2 bases, J lost 5 bases, and 2 bases stayed unmatched. Germline-derived CDR1 and CDR2 are MNHNS and SASEGT. The CDR3 length is 14 residues. The CDR3, as DNA: TGTGCCAGCAGTGAATTACTAGCGGGAGACGAGCAGTACTTC. Residues: CASSELLAGDEQYF.

The V gene is TRBV12-5, the J gene TRBJ2-2; TRBD1 matches 12 bases. After removal of 10 bases from V and 7 bases from J, the junction contained 10 bases not matched to a gene. In germline, CDR1 is LGHNT, CDR2 FRNRAP. The length of the CDR3 is 15 residues. CDR3 bases: TGTGCTAAAGGGGTGGGACAGGGGGCGAGCGGGGAGCTGTTTTTT. This translates into CAKGVGQGASGELFF.